This paragraph covers one T cell receptor beta chain sequence. The target antigen is unknown. The sample is drawn from a study of blood T cells in healthy people across ages. Whole-study findings and limits: TCR beta diversity, measured per million T cells, fell in a roughly linear way with age. Reliance upon unsorted PBMCs precluded definitive naive versus antigen-experienced comparison.

The CDR3 consists of 15 residues. Germline loops: CDR1 DFQATT, CDR2 SNEGSKA (reference sequence). Trimming removed 1 base at V and 0 bases at J, with 13 bases between. Combining a sample-barcoded 5' primer with a J-beta primer mix, a second PCR ran for about 7 to 11 cycles. A single record per CDR3 protein comes from TCRdb applying MiXCR to the 5' RACE reads. The repertoire holds about 970,000 distinct CDR3 sequences, with roughly 51% as singletons. The clonotype comes from an older woman in good health. The sequencing input was blood. The chain links TRBV20-1 to TRBJ2-7; the D gene is possibly TRBD1 (5 bases). CDR3 DNA: TGCAGTGCTAGAGCGCATGAACAGGTCTCCTACGAGCAGTACTTC. Its protein is CSARAHEQVSYEQYF.